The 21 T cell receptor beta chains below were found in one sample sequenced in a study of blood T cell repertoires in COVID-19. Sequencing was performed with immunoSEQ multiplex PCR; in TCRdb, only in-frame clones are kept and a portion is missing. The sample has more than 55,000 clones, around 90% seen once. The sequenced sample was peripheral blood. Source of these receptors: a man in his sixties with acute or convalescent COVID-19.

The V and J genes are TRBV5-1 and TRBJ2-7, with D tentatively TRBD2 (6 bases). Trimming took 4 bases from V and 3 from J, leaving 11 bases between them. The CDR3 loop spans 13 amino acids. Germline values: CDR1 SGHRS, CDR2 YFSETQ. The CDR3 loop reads CASSRVGGYEQYF. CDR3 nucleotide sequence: TGCGCCAGCAGCAGGGTGGGGGGCTACGAGCAGTACTTC.

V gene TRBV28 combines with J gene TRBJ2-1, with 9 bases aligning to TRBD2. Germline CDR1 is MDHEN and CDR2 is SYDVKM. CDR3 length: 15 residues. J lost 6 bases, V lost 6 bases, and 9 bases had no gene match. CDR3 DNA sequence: TGTGCCAGCAGGGAAAGCGGGAGGCGGGGCAATGAGCAGTTCTTC. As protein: CASRESGRRGNEQFF.

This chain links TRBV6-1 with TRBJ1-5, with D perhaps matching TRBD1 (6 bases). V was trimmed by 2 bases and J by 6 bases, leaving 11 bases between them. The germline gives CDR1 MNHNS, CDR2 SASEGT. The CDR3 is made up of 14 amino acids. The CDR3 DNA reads TGTGCCAGCAGTGAACGGGGGGCGGGTCAGCCCCAGCATTTT. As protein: CASSERGAGQPQHF.

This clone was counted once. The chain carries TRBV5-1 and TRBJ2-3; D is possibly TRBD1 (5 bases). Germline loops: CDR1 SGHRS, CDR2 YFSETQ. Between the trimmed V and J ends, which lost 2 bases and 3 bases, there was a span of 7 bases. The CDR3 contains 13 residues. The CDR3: CASSFRDTDTQYF. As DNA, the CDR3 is TGCGCCAGCAGCTTCAGGGATACAGATACGCAGTATTTT.

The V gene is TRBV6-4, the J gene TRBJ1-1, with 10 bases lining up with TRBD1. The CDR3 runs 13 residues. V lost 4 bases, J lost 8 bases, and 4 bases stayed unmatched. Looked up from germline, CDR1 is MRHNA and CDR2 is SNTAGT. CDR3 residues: CASSVETGGEAFF. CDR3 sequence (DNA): TGTGCCAGCAGTGTAGAGACAGGGGGCGAAGCTTTCTTT.

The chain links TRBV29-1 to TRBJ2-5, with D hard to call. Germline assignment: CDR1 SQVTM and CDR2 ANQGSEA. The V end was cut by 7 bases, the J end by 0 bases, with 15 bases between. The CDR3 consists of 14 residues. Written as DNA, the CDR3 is TGCAGCGCCGTCGGTCCCACTTACCAAGAGACCCAGTACTTC. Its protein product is CSAVGPTYQETQYF.

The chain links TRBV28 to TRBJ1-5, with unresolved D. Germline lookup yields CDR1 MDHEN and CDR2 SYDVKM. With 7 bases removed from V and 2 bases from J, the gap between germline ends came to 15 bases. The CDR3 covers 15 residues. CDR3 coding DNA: TGTGCCAGCAACCCGGTGGGGAGTCGCAATCAGCCCCAGCATTTT. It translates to CASNPVGSRNQPQHF.

The DNA for the CDR3 is TGTGCCAGCAGCCAAGACCCTTTCGGGAGAAGAGCAGATACGCAGTATTTT. Encoded protein: CASSQDPFGRRADTQYF. The J gene is TRBJ2-3, the V gene TRBV3-1 (or the pseudogene TRBV3-2); TRBD2 might be the D (6 bases). Germline V gene data show CDR1 as LGHDT and CDR2 as YNNKEL (reference sequence). Trimming removed 0 bases from V and 4 bases from J, with 17 bases in between. The CDR3 runs to 17 residues.

The CDR3 sequence: CASSQTLHTGELFF. The CDR3 nucleotides read TGTGCCAGCTCACAAACTTTACACACCGGGGAGCTGTTTTTT. This chain connects TRBV18 to TRBJ2-2; D remains ambiguous. Trimming cost V 4 bases and J 3 bases, with 9 bases left between them. This CDR3 is built from 14 residues. Germline V gives CDR1 KGHSH, CDR2 LQKENI.

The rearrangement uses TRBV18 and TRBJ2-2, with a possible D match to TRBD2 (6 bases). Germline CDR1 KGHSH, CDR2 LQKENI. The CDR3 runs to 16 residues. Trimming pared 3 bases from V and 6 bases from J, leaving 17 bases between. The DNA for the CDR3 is TGTGCCAGCTCACCGTTCCTCCGGGACTTTCCCGGGGAGCTGTTTTTT. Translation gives CASSPFLRDFPGELFF.

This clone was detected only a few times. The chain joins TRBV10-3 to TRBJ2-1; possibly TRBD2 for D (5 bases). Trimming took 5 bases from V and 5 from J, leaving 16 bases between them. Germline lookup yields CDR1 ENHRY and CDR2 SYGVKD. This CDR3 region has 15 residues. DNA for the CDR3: TGTGCCATCAGTCTCACTAGTTTGGGGAACAATGAGCAGTTCTTC. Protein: CAISLTSLGNNEQFF.

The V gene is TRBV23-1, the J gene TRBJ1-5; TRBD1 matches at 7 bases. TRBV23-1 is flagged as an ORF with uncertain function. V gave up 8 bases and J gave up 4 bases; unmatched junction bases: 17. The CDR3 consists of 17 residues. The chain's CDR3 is CASPTPLVGQANQPQHF. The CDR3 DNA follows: TGCGCCAGCCCGACACCCCTCGTTGGACAGGCGAATCAGCCCCAGCATTTT.

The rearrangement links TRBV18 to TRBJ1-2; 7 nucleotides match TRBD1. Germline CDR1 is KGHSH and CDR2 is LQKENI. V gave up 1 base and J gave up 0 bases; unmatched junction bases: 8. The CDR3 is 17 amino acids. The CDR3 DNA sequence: TGTGCCAGCTCACCACAGGGACAGCCGAATACTAACTATGGCTACACCTTC. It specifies CASSPQGQPNTNYGYTF.

The CDR3 DNA sequence: TGCGCCAGCAGCCGGGGACAGGGGGTCGAGGAGCAGTACTTC. Its protein product is CASSRGQGVEEQYF. The chain links TRBV5-1 to TRBJ2-7; 11 bases line up with TRBD1. Trimming cost V 4 bases and J 7 bases; bases outside gene matches: 7. Germline V gene lookup returns CDR1 SGHRS and CDR2 YFSETQ. There are 14 residues in the CDR3.

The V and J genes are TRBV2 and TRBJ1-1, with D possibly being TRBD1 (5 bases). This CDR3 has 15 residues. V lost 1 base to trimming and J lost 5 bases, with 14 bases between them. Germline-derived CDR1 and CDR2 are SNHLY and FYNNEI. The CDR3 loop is CASSEEGRAGTEAFF. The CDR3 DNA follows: TGTGCCAGCAGTGAAGAGGGGCGTGCTGGTACTGAAGCTTTCTTT.

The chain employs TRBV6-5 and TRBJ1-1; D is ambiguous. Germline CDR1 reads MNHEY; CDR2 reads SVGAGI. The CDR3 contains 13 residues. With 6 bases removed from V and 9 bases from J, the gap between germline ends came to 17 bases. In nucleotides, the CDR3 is TGTGCCAGCAGCCAGCAGGCGCAAAACCAAGCTTTCTTT. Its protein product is CASSQQAQNQAFF.

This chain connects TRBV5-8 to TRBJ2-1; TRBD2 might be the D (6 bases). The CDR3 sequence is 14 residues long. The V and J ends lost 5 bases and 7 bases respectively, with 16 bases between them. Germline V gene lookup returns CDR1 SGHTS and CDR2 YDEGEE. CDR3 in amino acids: CASRPGGGLNEQFF. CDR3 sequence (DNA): TGTGCCAGCAGACCCGGCGGAGGGTTGAATGAGCAGTTCTTC.

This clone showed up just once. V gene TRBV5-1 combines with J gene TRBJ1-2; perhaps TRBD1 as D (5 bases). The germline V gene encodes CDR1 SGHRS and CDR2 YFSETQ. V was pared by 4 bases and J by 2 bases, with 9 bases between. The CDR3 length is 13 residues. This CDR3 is CASSPRVNYGYTF. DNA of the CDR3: TGCGCCAGCAGCCCCAGGGTAAACTATGGCTACACCTTC. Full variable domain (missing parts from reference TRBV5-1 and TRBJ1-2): KAGVTQTPRYLIKTRGQQVTLSCSPISGHRSVSWYQQTPGQGLQFLFEYFSETQRNKGNFPGRFSGRQFSNSRSEMNVSTLELGDSALYLCASSPRVNYGYTFGSGTRLTVV.

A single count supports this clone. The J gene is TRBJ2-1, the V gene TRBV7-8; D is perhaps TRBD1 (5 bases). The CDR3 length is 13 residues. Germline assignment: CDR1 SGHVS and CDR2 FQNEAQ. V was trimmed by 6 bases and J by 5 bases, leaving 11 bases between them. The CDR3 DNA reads TGTGCCAGCAGACTCAGGGTAGACAATGAGCAGTTCTTC. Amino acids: CASRLRVDNEQFF.

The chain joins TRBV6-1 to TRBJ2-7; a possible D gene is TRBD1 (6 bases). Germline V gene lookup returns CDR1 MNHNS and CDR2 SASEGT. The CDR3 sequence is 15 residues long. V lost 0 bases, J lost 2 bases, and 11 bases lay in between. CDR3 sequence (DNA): TGTGCCAGCAGTGAAGCCGACAGGATACCCTACGAGCAGTACTTC. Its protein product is CASSEADRIPYEQYF.

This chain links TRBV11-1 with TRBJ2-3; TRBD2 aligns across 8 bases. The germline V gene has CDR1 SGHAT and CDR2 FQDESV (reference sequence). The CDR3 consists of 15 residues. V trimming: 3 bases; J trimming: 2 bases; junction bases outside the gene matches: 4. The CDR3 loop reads CASSFSGGATDTQYF. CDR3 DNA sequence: TGTGCCAGCAGCTTCAGCGGGGGAGCCACAGATACGCAGTATTTT.